This entry lists 25 T cell receptor beta chains sequenced from one sample in a study of graft-versus-host responses after intestinal transplantation. Sequencing was performed with immunoSEQ multiplex PCR; in TCRdb, only in-frame clones are kept and a portion is missing. Of 55,000 to 70,000 clones listed, roughly 89% are singletons. This specimen was PBMCs, taken 118 to 130 days after intestinal transplantation. These TCRs come from a human patient who received an intestinal transplant, so some T cells may come from the graft donor.

The chain links TRBV28 to TRBJ2-5; 7 bases match TRBD2. V shed 6 bases and J 2 bases; nucleotides not matched to a gene: 12. CDR1 MDHEN and CDR2 SYDVKM come from the germline V gene. This CDR3 comprises 16 residues. The CDR3 spells CASSPVGRGGQETQYF. CDR3 nucleotide sequence: TGTGCCAGCAGCCCCGTGGGAAGGGGAGGGCAAGAGACCCAGTACTTC.

The CDR3 is CASSPPPGPPRTYEQYF. CDR3 DNA sequence: TGTGCCAGCAGCCCCCCCCCAGGGCCTCCAAGAACCTACGAGCAGTACTTC. The genes are TRBV7-9 and TRBJ2-7; maybe TRBD1 (5 bases). The CDR3 is 17 amino acids. V was cut by 5 bases and J by 2 bases, with 22 bases left in between. Germline loops: CDR1 SEHNR, CDR2 FQNEAQ (reference sequence).

The chain links TRBV7-9 to TRBJ1-4; D call uncertain. The CDR3 has 16 residues. Germline values: CDR1 SEHNR, CDR2 FQNEAQ (reference sequence). Between the trimmed V and J ends, which lost 2 bases and 5 bases, there was a span of 15 bases. The DNA of the CDR3 is TGTGCCAGCAGCTTACAACTTAAACTAGGGAATGAAAAACTGTTTTTT. Residues: CASSLQLKLGNEKLFF.

The V call is TRBV19, the J call TRBJ2-2, with 8 bases matching TRBD2. The germline CDR1 and CDR2 sequences are LNHDA and SQIVND (reference sequence). Trimming removed 6 bases from V and 4 bases from J; junction bases left unmatched: 7. The CDR3 spans 15 residues. The CDR3 loop reads CASRLAGRVTGELFF. The CDR3 DNA is TGTGCCAGTAGGTTAGCGGGGCGAGTCACCGGGGAGCTGTTTTTT.

This chain connects TRBV19 to TRBJ2-7, with D tentatively TRBD1 (7 bases). Germline V gene lookup returns CDR1 LNHDA and CDR2 SQIVND (reference sequence). Deletions cut 3 bases from V and 7 bases from J, with 10 bases between. This CDR3 region has 12 residues. This CDR3 reads CASSISGGEQYF. CDR3 DNA sequence: TGTGCCAGTAGTATCTCAGGGGGGGAGCAGTACTTC.

This chain joins TRBV5-1 and TRBJ1-6, with TRBD1 matching 8 bases. This CDR3 is built from 15 residues. The V segment lost 0 bases and the J segment 8 bases; nucleotides outside the gene matches: 4. Germline V gene lookup returns CDR1 SGHRS and CDR2 YFSETQ. The CDR3 region has the DNA TGCGCCAGCAGCTTGGGTGGACAGGGAGATTCACCCCTCCACTTT. Translation gives CASSLGGQGDSPLHF.

The rearrangement links TRBV27 to TRBJ2-1; no firm D call. This CDR3 region has 14 residues. Germline V gives CDR1 MNHEY, CDR2 SMNVEV (reference sequence). The V end lost 3 bases, the J end lost 2 bases, and 8 bases lay between the germline ends. The chain's CDR3 is CASSFRPTYNEQFF. The CDR3 coding sequence is TGTGCCAGCAGTTTCCGGCCCACCTACAATGAGCAGTTCTTC.

The chain is built from TRBV7-9 and TRBJ2-3; 12 nucleotides match TRBD2. Trimming took 4 bases from V and 4 from J; bases not matched to a gene: 6. Germline CDR1 and CDR2: SEHNR and FQNEAQ (reference sequence). The CDR3 totals 16 residues. DNA for the CDR3: TGTGCCAGCAGCTCGGGACTAGCGGGCCTTCCAGATACGCAGTATTTT. Translating gives CASSSGLAGLPDTQYF.

The chain employs TRBV5-1 and TRBJ1-6; D unclear. This CDR3 has 13 amino acids. Germline V gene data show CDR1 as SGHRS and CDR2 as YFSETQ. The V and J ends lost 6 bases and 2 bases respectively, with 6 bases between them. CDR3 bases: TGCGCCAGCAAGGAAACCTATAATTCACCCCTCCACTTT. Its translation: CASKETYNSPLHF.

The count of this clone is one. This chain links TRBV2 with TRBJ2-7; D remains ambiguous. The germline V gene encodes CDR1 SNHLY and CDR2 FYNNEI. The length of the CDR3 is 13 residues. The germline V and J ends were trimmed by 2 bases and 3 bases, with 8 bases remaining between them. The CDR3 coding sequence is TGTGCCAGCAGTGAACGGCCCTACTACGAGCAGTACTTC. This translates into CASSERPYYEQYF. The full variable domain, rest sourced from reference TRBV2 and TRBJ2-7, is EPEVTQTPSHQVTQMGQEVILRCVPISNHLYFYWYRQILGQKVEFLVSFYNNEISEKSEIFDDQFSVERPDGSNFTLKIRSTKLEDSAMYFCASSERPYYEQYFGPGTRLTVT.

DNA of the CDR3: TGTGCCAGCAGCCACCCTCCGGGCGCGGACACTGAAGCTTTCTTT. It encodes CASSHPPGADTEAFF. V and J are TRBV4-2 and TRBJ1-1; D remains ambiguous. Germline loops: CDR1 LGHNA, CDR2 YNFKEQ. With 3 bases removed from V and 3 bases from J, the gap between germline ends came to 14 bases. The CDR3 is 15 amino acids.

The chain is built from TRBV7-9 and TRBJ2-7, with 7 bases aligning to TRBD2. Unmatched junction bases numbered 10, after V lost 1 base and J lost 4 bases. Germline V CDR1 and CDR2: SEHNR, FQNEAQ (reference sequence). CDR3 length: 16 amino acids. The CDR3, as DNA: TGTGCCAGCAGCTTAGGCGGCGGGAGTCTTATATACGAGCAGTACTTC. This codes for CASSLGGGSLIYEQYF.

This chain uses TRBV7-8 with TRBJ2-2; maybe TRBD2 (7 bases). V dropped 1 base and J dropped 6 bases, with 18 bases sitting between them. The CDR3 is made up of 17 amino acids. The germline CDR1 and CDR2 sequences are SGHVS and FQNEAQ. The CDR3 spells CASSLGVEGGPPGELFF. Written as DNA, the CDR3 is TGTGCCAGCAGCTTAGGGGTGGAGGGGGGGCCCCCCGGGGAGCTGTTTTTT.

The chain has TRBV18 and TRBJ2-7; D unclear. Trimming removed 2 bases at V and 2 bases at J, with 10 bases between. Germline V CDR1 and CDR2: KGHSH, LQKENI. This CDR3 spans 14 amino acids. CDR3 sequence reads: CASSPAGGTYEQYF. The CDR3 DNA sequence: TGTGCCAGCTCACCAGCAGGTGGTACCTACGAGCAGTACTTC.

J is TRBJ2-2 and V is TRBV5-8, with TRBD1 matching 7 bases. Looked up from germline, CDR1 is SGHTS and CDR2 is YDEGEE. The ends lost 0 bases at V and 4 bases at J; junction bases unmatched: 9. The CDR3 has 17 amino acids. The CDR3 nucleotides are TGTGCCAGCAGCTTGGTCCTTACAGGGGTCGGCACCGGGGAGCTGTTTTTT. Protein: CASSLVLTGVGTGELFF.

This rearrangement joins TRBV6-1 to TRBJ2-3, with 13 nucleotides matching TRBD2. V dropped 6 bases and J dropped 6; count of bases not matched to a gene: 3. From germline, CDR1 is MNHNS and CDR2 SASEGT. The CDR3 sequence is 14 residues long. In DNA form, the CDR3 reads TGTGCCAGCAGACCGGGACTAGCGGGGGATACGCAGTATTTT. Protein product: CASRPGLAGDTQYF.

The rearrangement joins TRBV2 to TRBJ2-7; maybe TRBD2 (5 bases). This CDR3 region has 14 residues. V lost 3 bases and J 0 bases, leaving 9 bases between the germline ends. CDR1 and CDR2 (germline): SNHLY, FYNNEI. Here the CDR3 DNA reads TGTGCCAGCAGTGATCCCGGGATCTCCTACGAGCAGTACTTC. This translates into CASSDPGISYEQYF.

Concerning this clone itself: Other DNA sequences within the sample encode an identical CDR3. V is TRBV2 and J is TRBJ1-1, with D hard to call. Per the germline V gene, CDR1 is SNHLY and CDR2 is FYNNEI. The CDR3 length is 13 residues. V was trimmed by 5 bases and J by 1 base, leaving 8 bases between them. CDR3 in amino acids: CASSYRPNTEAFF. The CDR3 region has the DNA TGTGCCAGCAGTTACAGACCGAACACTGAAGCTTTCTTT.

The chain has TRBV9 and TRBJ2-7, with 9 bases matching TRBD1. Trimming took 3 bases from V and 1 from J; bases not matched to a gene: 14. The CDR3 spans 18 residues. Germline loops: CDR1 SGDLS, CDR2 YYNGEE. The CDR3 sequence: CASSGNLMPGQGSYEQYF. CDR3 sequence (DNA): TGTGCCAGCAGCGGCAACTTAATGCCGGGACAGGGATCCTACGAGCAGTACTTC.

DNA of the CDR3: TGCGCCAGCAGCTTAGCCGGGACAGGGACCGGCTACACCTTC. Protein product: CASSLAGTGTGYTF. This chain uses TRBV5-1 with TRBJ1-2; 9 bases are a match to TRBD1. After removal of 2 bases from V and 8 bases from J, the junction contained 7 bases not matched to a gene. Germline V gene lookup returns CDR1 SGHRS and CDR2 YFSETQ. CDR3 length: 14 amino acids.

The rearrangement uses TRBV19 and TRBJ2-3; D uncertain. Per the germline V gene, CDR1 is LNHDA and CDR2 is SQIVND (reference sequence). This CDR3 comprises 14 residues. Trimming shortened V by 0 bases and J by 3 bases, and 7 bases separated the two germline ends. The chain's CDR3 is CASSIDQATDTQYF. DNA of the CDR3: TGTGCCAGTAGTATAGATCAAGCGACAGATACGCAGTATTTT.

The chain joins TRBV11-2 to TRBJ2-7; TRBD1 agrees at 8 bases. Trimming cost V 7 bases and J 4 bases; bases outside gene matches: 6. This CDR3 region has 13 residues. Germline assignment: CDR1 SGHAT and CDR2 FQNNGV. This CDR3 reads CASKGQAWYEQYF. In nucleotides, the CDR3 is TGTGCCAGCAAGGGACAGGCTTGGTACGAGCAGTACTTC.

The gene calls are TRBV9 and TRBJ2-1; D uncertain. Germline V gene data show CDR1 as SGDLS and CDR2 as YYNGEE. V was shortened by 4 bases and J by 0 bases, with 8 bases between the two germline ends. CDR3 length equals 14 residues. The CDR3 is CASSRAGSYNEQFF. CDR3 in DNA: TGTGCCAGCAGCCGGGCTGGCTCCTACAATGAGCAGTTCTTC.

This clone was seen a single time. The chain combines TRBV5-1 with TRBJ1-4, with 7 bases aligning to TRBD1. V was pared by 4 bases and J by 0 bases, with 3 bases of the junction left unmatched. The CDR3 loop spans 15 amino acids. Germline V gives CDR1 SGHRS, CDR2 YFSETQ. The CDR3 spells CASSNRGATNEKLFF. The CDR3 region has the DNA TGCGCCAGCAGCAACAGGGGCGCAACTAATGAAAAACTGTTTTTT.

This CDR3 reads CASSPLGLGEAYQYF. In DNA form, the CDR3 reads TGTGCCAGCAGCCCTCTCGGGCTAGGGGAGGCGTATCAGTACTTC. The V and J genes are TRBV7-2 and TRBJ2-7; perhaps TRBD2 as D (6 bases). V shed 5 bases and J shed 10 bases, with 24 bases lying between them. This CDR3 is 15 amino acids long. Germline V gives CDR1 SGHTA, CDR2 FQGNSA.